This T cell receptor (beta chain) originates from a study of beta chain features in type 1 diabetes. Study outcomes and limitations: Compared to healthy donors, patients appeared to have naive, central memory and Treg TCRB repertoires that were more alike.

The isolated RNA, all of it, was reverse transcribed, so expressed TCRB transcripts were what got sequenced. This table comes from immunoSEQ multiplex PCR, and its TCRdb copy is limited to in-frame clones, with some not included. The sample holds approximately 150,000 clones, about 10% seen once. Trimming took 0 bases from V and 6 from J, leaving 12 bases between them. The CDR3 is 15 residues long. Germline V gives CDR1 MNHEY, CDR2 SVGAGI. This clone was seen more than once but under ten times. Antigen unknown. What was sequenced was naive CD4+ T cells from blood. This sequence originates from a man between 18 and 29 years old in good health. The chain joins TRBV6-5 to TRBJ2-1; weak D call: TRBD1 (6 bases). The CDR3 protein is CASSYSPQGLNEQFF. The CDR3 nucleotides are TGTGCCAGCAGTTACTCGCCACAGGGTCTCAATGAGCAGTTCTTC.